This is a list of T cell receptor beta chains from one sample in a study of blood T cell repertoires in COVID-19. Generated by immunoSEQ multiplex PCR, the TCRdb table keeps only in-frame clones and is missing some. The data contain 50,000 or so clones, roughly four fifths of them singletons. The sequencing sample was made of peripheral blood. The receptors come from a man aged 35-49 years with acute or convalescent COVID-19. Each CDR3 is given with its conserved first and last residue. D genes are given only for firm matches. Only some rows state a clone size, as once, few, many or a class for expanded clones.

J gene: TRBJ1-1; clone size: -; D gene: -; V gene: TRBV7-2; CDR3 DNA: TGTGCCAGCAGCTTAGTGGGCACTGGAGGCACTGAAGCTTTCTTT; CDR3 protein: CASSLVGTGGTEAFF
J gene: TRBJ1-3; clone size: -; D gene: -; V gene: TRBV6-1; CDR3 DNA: TGTGCCAGCAGTGAAATAGCAGCTTTCTCTGGAAACACCATATATTTT; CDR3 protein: CASSEIAAFSGNTIYF
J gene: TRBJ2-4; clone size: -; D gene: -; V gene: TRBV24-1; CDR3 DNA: TGTGCCACCTCAGAAGGGGGAAACATTCAGTACTTC; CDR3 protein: CATSEGGNIQYF
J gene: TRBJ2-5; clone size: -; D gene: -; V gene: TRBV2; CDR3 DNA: TGTGCCAGCAGCACCCGAGCTAGCGCAAAGAAAGAGACCCAGTACTTC; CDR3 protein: CASSTRASAKKETQYF
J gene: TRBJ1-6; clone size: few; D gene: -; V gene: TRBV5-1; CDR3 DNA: TGCGCCAGCAGCCAGGGGCAGGTCGGAGGAGCACCCCTCCACTTT; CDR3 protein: CASSQGQVGGAPLHF
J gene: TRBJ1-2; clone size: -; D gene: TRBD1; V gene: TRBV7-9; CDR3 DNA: TGTGCCAGCAGCCAGAGGGCCCTTTCAGGGACAGCTAACTATGGCTACACCTTC; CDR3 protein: CASSQRALSGTANYGYTF
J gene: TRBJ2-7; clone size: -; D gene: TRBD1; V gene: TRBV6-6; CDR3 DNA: TGTGCCAGCACCGGGGACAGGGGCCAGGTCGGAGGCGAGCAGTACTTC; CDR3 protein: CASTGDRGQVGGEQYF
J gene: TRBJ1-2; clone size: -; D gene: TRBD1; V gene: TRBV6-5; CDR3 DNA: TGTGCCAGTCGACAGGGGGCGAACTATGGCTACACCTTC; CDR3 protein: CASRQGANYGYTF
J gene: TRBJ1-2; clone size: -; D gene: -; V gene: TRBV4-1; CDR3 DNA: TGCGCCAGCAGCCAAGAGGAGTGGAGAATGTATGGCTACACCTTC; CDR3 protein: CASSQEEWRMYGYTF
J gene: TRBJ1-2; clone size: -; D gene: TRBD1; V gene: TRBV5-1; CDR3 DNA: TGCGCCAGCAGATTCGGATCGACAGGGGGCGAGCGCTACACCTTC; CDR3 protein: CASRFGSTGGERYTF
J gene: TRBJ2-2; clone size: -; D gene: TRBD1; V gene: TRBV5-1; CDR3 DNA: TGCGCCAGCAGCTGGGACAGATACACCGGGGAGCTGTTTTTT; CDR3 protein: CASSWDRYTGELFF
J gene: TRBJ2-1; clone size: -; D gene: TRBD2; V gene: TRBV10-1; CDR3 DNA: TGCGCCAGCAGTCCTTATAGCGGGGGGGATCGAAAGAATAACTACAATGAGCAGTTCTTC; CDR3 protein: CASSPYSGGDRKNNYNEQFF
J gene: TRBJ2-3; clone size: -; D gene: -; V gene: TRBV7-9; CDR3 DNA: TGTGCCAGCAGCTTAGCCCAGTCAGATACGCAGTATTTT; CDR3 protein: CASSLAQSDTQYF
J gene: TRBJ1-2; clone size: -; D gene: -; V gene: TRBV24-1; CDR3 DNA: TGTGCCACCAGTGATTCAGGGGTTGACTATGGCTACACCTTC; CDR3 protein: CATSDSGVDYGYTF
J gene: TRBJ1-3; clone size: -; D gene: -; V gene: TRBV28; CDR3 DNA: TGTGCCAGCACCAGAACCATAACTGGAAACACCATATATTTT; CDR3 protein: CASTRTITGNTIYF
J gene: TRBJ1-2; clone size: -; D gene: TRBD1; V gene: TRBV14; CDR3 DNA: TGTGCCAGCAGCCCGGCTGGGACAGGGGTGGGCTACACCTTC; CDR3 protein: CASSPAGTGVGYTF
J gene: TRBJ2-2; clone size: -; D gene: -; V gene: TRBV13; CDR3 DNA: TGTGCCAGCAGCCCCAGGGGAACCGGGGAGCTGTTTTTT; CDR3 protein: CASSPRGTGELFF